This T cell receptor beta chain is drawn from a study of post-analysis software for immune sequencing data. For the study at large: Disease trajectories encompassed relapsing-remitting, secondary progressive and progressive-relapsing multiple sclerosis. Regarding the study as a whole: Roughly five TRBV segments, including TRBV5-6, TRBV5-1 and TRBV20-1, were more frequent in patients than controls. Batch-matched samples strongly co-clustered by F measure. Multiple sclerosis was associated with a significant reduction in normalized Chao1 diversity relative to controls.

For this clonotype: What it recognizes is unknown.

Trimming stripped 5 bases from V and 7 bases from J, with 11 bases between. CDR3 length equals 12 residues. Germline values: CDR1 SEHNR, CDR2 FQNEAQ (reference sequence). cDNA libraries of TCR beta carried unique molecular identifiers. TCRdb processed the PCR reads anew with MiXCR; each CDR3 protein has one entry. This sample yields roughly 800,000 distinct CDR3 sequences, of which approximately 57% are seen a single time; approximately 4.5% belongs to the top ten. The sequencing sample was made of blood. The TCR originated in a girl aged 5-17 years with multiple sclerosis. The chain is built from TRBV7-9 and TRBJ1-1, with D unresolved. The CDR3 DNA is TGTGCCAGCAGCGAGTCCGCCGGTGAAGCTTTCTTT. Translation: CASSESAGEAFF.